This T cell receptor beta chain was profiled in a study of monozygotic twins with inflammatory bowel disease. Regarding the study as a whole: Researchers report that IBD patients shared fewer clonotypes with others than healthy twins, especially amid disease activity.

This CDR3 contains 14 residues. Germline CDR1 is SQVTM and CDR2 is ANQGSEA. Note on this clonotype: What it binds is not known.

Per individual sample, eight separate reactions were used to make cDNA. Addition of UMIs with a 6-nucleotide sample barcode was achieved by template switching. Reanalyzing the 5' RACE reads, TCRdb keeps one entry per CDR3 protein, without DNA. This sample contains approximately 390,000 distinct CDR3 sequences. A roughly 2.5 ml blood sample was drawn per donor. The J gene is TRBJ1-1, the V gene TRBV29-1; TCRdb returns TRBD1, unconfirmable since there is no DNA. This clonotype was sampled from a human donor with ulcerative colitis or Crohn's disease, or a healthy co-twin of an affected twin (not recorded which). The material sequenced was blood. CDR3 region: CSVARDGMNTEAFF. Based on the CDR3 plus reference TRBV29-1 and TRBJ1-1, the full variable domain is SAVISQKPSRDICQRGTSLTIQCQVDSQVTMMFWYRQQPGQSLTLIATANQGSEATYESGFVIDKFPISRPNLTFSTLTVSNMSPEDSSIYLCSVARDGMNTEAFFGQGTRLTVV.